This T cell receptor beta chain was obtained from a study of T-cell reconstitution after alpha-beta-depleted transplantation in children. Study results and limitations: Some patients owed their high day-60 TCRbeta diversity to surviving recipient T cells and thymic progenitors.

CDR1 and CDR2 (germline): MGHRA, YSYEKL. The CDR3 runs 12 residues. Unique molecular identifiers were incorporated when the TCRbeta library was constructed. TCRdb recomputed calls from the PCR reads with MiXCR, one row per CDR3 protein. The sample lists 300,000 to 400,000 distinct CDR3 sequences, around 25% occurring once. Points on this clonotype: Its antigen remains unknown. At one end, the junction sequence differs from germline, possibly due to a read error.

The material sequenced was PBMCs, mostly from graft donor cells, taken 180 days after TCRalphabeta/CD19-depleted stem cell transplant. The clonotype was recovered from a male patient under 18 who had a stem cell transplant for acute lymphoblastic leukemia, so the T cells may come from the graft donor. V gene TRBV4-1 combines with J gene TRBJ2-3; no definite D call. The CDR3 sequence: CPSSPRTDTQYF. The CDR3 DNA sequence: TGCCCCAGCAGCCCTAGGACAGATACGCAGTATTTT.